This paragraph reports one T cell receptor (beta chain). Its antigen is still unknown. The protocol was immunoSEQ multiplex PCR, while the TCRdb copy is restricted to in-frame clones and leaves out a portion. The data hold 90,000 to 120,000 clones, with about 85% observed a single time. This sample stems from a study of T cell responses to AZD1222 COVID-19 vaccine. Regarding the study as a whole: Vaccine-associated CD4 TCRs ranged over spike, dominating at 160-218 and 743-854. Clonal diversity may have been underestimated in mostly white British donors.

Trimming left V 3 bases short and J 2 bases short, with 9 bases between. The CDR3 totals 14 residues. CDR1 and CDR2 from the germline V gene are SGHRS and YFSETQ. The J gene is TRBJ2-1, the V gene TRBV5-1; D is possibly TRBD2 (6 bases). This clonotype originated in an adult who received the AZD1222 COVID-19 vaccine. Material: peripheral blood, obtained 28 days after the second AZD1222 dose. This CDR3 is CASSWGLPYNEQFF. DNA for the CDR3: TGCGCCAGCAGCTGGGGACTCCCCTACAATGAGCAGTTCTTC.